In its sample, the clone carrying this TCR beta chain was seen a few times. This CDR3 has 11 residues. Germline CDR1 reads SGHKS; CDR2 reads YYEKEE (reference sequence). V lost 5 bases and J lost 5, with 8 bases in between. This sample stems from a study of T-cell memory formation after mild COVID-19. TCRdb redid the calling of the 5' RACE reads with MiXCR, one entry per CDR3 protein. The sample consists of a few hundred thousand distinct CDR3 sequences, roughly 15% of them appearing once. The clonotype originates from a man younger than 35 who had mild COVID-19 (a few samples of this study predate the infection). Cell type and time point are not known. The sequenced sample was PBMCs or a T cell subset sorted from them (not recorded which). This chain joins TRBV5-5 and TRBJ2-7, with D unresolved. CDR3 amino acids: CASRLTHEQYF. CDR3 in DNA: TGTGCCAGCAGACTAACACACGAGCAGTACTTC.